The 10 T cell receptor beta chains reported below all come from one sample, sequenced in a study of early T cells in non-severe SARS-CoV-2 infection. TCRdb fed the 5' RACE reads into MiXCR, producing one record per CDR3 protein. The sample includes around 61,000 distinct CDR3 sequences, about a tenth of them seen just once. Material: whole blood. These receptors were taken from an adult who was a healthcare worker with PCR-confirmed SARS-CoV-2 infection or an uninfected control (not recorded which).

This clonotype came up many times. The chain recombines TRBV6-4 with TRBJ2-1; 8 positions agree with TRBD2. Unmatched junction bases numbered 7, after V lost 5 bases and J lost 4 bases. This CDR3 is 15 amino acids long. CDR1 MRHNA and CDR2 SNTAGT come from the germline V gene. DNA of the CDR3: TGTGCCAGCAGTCCCCGGGGGGGGACTTACAATGAGCAGTTCTTC. Protein sequence: CASSPRGGTYNEQFF.

This clonotype was seen repeatedly, ten times or more. One end of the junction fails to match germline, which may point to a read error. This sequence joins TRBV5-1 and TRBJ2-5, with 7 bases lining up with TRBD2. The CDR3 covers 13 residues. In germline, CDR1 is SGHRS, CDR2 YFSETQ. Written as DNA, the CDR3 is TGTGCCAGCAGCCTCGGGGGGCAAGAGACCCAGTACTTC. Translation gives CASSLGGQETQYF.

The rearrangement joins TRBV18 to TRBJ1-1, with D perhaps matching TRBD1 (5 bases). This CDR3 region has 13 residues. V lost 2 bases to trimming and J lost 6 bases, with 10 bases between them. CDR1 is KGHSH and CDR2 is LQKENI in the germline V gene. CDR3 sequence (DNA): TGTGCCAGCTCACCAGGACAAGCTGCTGAAGCTTTCTTT. This translates into CASSPGQAAEAFF.

In its sample, this clonotype was seen a few times. This chain joins TRBV6-1 and TRBJ2-3; D not resolved. Between the trimmed V and J ends, which lost 8 bases and 4 bases, there was a span of 22 bases. The CDR3 spans 16 residues. Germline CDR1 MNHNS, CDR2 SASEGT. In nucleotides, the CDR3 is TGTGCCAGCCGTCAGCTAATAGGGCCCGGGCCAGATACGCAGTATTTT. Translation gives CASRQLIGPGPDTQYF.

This clonotype was recorded at least ten times. The chain employs TRBV6-1 and TRBJ2-1, with D unclear. With 3 bases removed from V and 4 bases from J, the gap between germline ends came to 7 bases. CDR3 length: 13 amino acids. Germline CDR1 and CDR2: MNHNS and SASEGT. CDR3 bases: TGTGCCAGCAGTGAGGCGTGGTACAATGAGCAGTTCTTC. Protein product: CASSEAWYNEQFF.

This clonotype has a handful of counts. Sequence at one end of the junction differs from germline and may be a read error. This chain connects TRBV9 to TRBJ1-6; D not resolved. Germline values: CDR1 SGDLS, CDR2 YYNGEE. The CDR3 sequence is 14 residues long. The CDR3 nucleotides are TGTGCCAGCAGCCGACTGGGAGAGAATTCACCCCTCCATTTT. Its protein product is CASSRLGENSPLHF.

In this sample, this clonotype turned up many times. The chain links TRBV6-6 to TRBJ1-1, with 12 nucleotides matching TRBD1. After removal of 5 bases from V and 10 bases from J, the junction contained 17 bases not matched to a gene. Germline-derived CDR1 and CDR2 are MNHNY and SVGAGI (reference sequence). CDR3 length: 17 residues. CDR3: CASSARLGPGQGAPAFF. The CDR3 nucleotides read TGTGCCAGCAGTGCAAGACTGGGTCCGGGACAGGGGGCGCCAGCTTTCTTT.

A remark on this clonotype: Given a much more abundant clone one base away, this may be a read error. The conserved final phenylalanine or tryptophan is absent from the CDR3, which likely points to a read error. The DNA is left out, because the CDR3 cannot be placed on it with certainty; the CDR3 is given as TCRdb lists it. The chain recombines TRBV6-1 with TRBJ2-3. The length of the CDR3 is 10 amino acids, counting both ends. The germline CDR1 and CDR2 sequences are MNHNS and SASEGT. CDR3 sequence: CASSEETYSY.

This clonotype was counted ten times or more. This sequence joins TRBV4-2 and TRBJ2-7; 10 bases fit TRBD2. This CDR3 has 18 residues. CDR1 and CDR2 from the germline V gene are LGHNA and YNFKEQ. V dropped 3 bases and J dropped 1; count of bases not matched to a gene: 12. The CDR3 reads CASSHRTSGPDRSYEQYF. The CDR3 coding sequence is TGTGCCAGCAGCCACCGGACTAGCGGACCGGACCGATCCTACGAGCAGTACTTC.

This clonotype occurred a few times. The chain couples TRBV25-1 to TRBJ2-2; the D is unclear. Trimming left V 3 bases short and J 1 base short, with 6 bases between. This CDR3 has 14 amino acids. The germline V gene encodes CDR1 MGHDK and CDR2 SYGVNS. CDR3 protein: CASSEQVNTGELFF. CDR3 in DNA: TGTGCCAGCAGTGAGCAGGTGAACACCGGGGAGCTGTTTTTT.